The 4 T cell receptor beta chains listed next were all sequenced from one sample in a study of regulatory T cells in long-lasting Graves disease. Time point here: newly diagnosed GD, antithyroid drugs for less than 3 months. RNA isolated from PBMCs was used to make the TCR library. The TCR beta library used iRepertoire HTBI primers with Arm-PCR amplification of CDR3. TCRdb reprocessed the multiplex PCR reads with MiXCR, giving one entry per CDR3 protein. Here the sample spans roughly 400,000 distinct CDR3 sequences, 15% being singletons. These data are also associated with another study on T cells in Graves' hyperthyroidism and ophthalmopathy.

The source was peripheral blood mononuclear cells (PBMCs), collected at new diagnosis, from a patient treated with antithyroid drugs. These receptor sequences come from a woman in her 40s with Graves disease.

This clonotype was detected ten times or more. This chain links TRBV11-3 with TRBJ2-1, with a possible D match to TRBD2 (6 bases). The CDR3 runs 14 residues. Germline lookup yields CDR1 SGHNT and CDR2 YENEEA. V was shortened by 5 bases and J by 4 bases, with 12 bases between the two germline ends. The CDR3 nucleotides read TGTGCCAGCAGCCCCCCGGGGGTTTACAATGAGCAGTTCTTC. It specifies CASSPPGVYNEQFF.

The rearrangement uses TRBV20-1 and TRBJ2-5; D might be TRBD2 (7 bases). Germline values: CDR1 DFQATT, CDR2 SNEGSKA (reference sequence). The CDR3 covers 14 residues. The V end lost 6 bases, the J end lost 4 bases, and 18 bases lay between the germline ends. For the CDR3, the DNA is TGCAGTGCCCCGGGGGGCCCTGGGACAGAGACCCAGTACTTC. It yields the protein CSAPGGPGTETQYF.

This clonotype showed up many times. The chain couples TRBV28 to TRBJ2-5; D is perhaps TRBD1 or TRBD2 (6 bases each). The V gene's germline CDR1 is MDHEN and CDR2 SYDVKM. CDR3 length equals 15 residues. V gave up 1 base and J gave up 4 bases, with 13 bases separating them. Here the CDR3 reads CASSLLGGLGETQYF. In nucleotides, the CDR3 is TGTGCCAGCAGTTTATTAGGGGGGCTCGGAGAGACCCAGTACTTC.

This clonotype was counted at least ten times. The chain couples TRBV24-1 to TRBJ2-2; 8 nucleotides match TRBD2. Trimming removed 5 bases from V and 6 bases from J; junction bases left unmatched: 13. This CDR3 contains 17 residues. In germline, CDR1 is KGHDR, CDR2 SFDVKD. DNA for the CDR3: TGTGCCACCAGTGGCCTAGAGCGGGGGTCGTTGGCCGGGGAGCTGTTTTTT. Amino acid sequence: CATSGLERGSLAGELFF.